This note documents a single T cell receptor (beta chain) sequence. The antigen is not known. The assay was immunoSEQ multiplex PCR, and TCRdb's table has in-frame clones only and misses some. The table has 600,000 or so clones, about 95% seen once. In germline, CDR1 is SGHAT, CDR2 FQNNGV. This CDR3 has 14 residues. Positively selected for CCR7, the CD45RO-negative cells used as naive CD8 cells excluded terminally differentiated effector memory CD45RA+ cells. The sample originates from a study of shared clonotypes between healthy human individuals. Study conclusions and caveats: A generally larger estimated richness was seen in naive subsets than in memory subsets. Rarefaction showed sorted-subset sequencing was incomplete despite large depth.

This receptor was taken from a woman in her 30s in good health. The sample comprised naive CD8+ T cells sorted from blood. The rearrangement links TRBV11-2 to TRBJ2-5; D may be TRBD1 (5 bases). The J call may be incorrect, as the DNA end agrees better with TRBJ2-7. The CDR3 region has the DNA TGTGCCAGCAGCTTTGGGCAGGGTCAGTACGAGCAGTACTTC. Encoded protein: CASSFGQGQYEQYF.